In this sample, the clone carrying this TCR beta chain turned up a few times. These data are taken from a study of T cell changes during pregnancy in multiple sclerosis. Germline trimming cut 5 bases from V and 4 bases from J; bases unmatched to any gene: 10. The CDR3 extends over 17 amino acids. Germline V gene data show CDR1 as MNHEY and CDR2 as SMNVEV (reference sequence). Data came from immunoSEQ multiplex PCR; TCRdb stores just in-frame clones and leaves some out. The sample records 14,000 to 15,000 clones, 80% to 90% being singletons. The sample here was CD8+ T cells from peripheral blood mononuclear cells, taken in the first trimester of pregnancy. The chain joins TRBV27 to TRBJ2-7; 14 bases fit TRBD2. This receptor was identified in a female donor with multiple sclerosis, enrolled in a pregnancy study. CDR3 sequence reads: CASSGTSGSGPTYEQYF. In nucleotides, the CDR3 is TGTGCCAGCAGTGGGACTAGCGGGAGTGGTCCTACGTACGAGCAGTACTTC.